This entry is about one T cell receptor (beta chain). The specificity of this receptor is unknown. No clone much larger than this one lies a single base away; base qualities are absent. This sample is drawn from a study of shared clonotypes between healthy human individuals (dated by TCRdb to about 2020). Broadly, across the study: The cohort comprised a couple of women and a few men aged 18 to 49 years. Libraries were prepared and TCR repertoires were sequenced by different laboratories using diverse techniques, in order to increase sequencing depth and limit assay-specific biases. Leukapheresis yielded between about 0.9 and 9 billion PBMCs per donor. Blood TCR repertoires of five healthy adults were deeply sequenced to estimate repertoire size and the extent of clonotype sharing between individuals.

TCR CDR3 regions were amplified from genomic DNA by multiplex PCR using the deep immunoSEQ assay. Genomic DNA extracted from each cell subset was distributed evenly over all wells of several immunoSEQ 96-well plates, and each plate served as one replicate. For unsorted PBMC, 250 to 350 ng of genomic DNA, equivalent to tens of thousands of T cell genomes, went into each replicate PCR. Genomic DNA from unsorted PBMC was sequenced over ten immunoSEQ deep assay plates. Purified libraries were measured with a Qubit 3.0 fluorometer, size-checked on a Bioanalyzer 2100, and measured again with the KAPA Library Quantification kit. A separate single-read 150-cycle Illumina NextSeq 550 flow cell was used to sequence each immunoSEQ 96-well plate. The study's own analysis went as follows. Because the immunoSEQ output held only junctional sequences and lacked quality scores, the filtering could not match the filtering applied to full-length reads. To assign V/J genes and CDR3, sequences were annotated against IMGT germline references using PyIR, a Python wrapper for IgBLAST v1.9. Reads with weak V/J assignments (E-value above 1e-6), missing CDR3, stop codons, out-of-frame junctions, or ambiguous translated residues were removed. A V3J clonotype was defined by an identical inferred V gene, J gene, and CDR3 amino acid sequence. Percentage overlap between repertoires was computed as shared unique clonotypes divided by the size of the smaller repertoire. Repertoire richness was assessed with RTK rarefaction, the Chao1 estimator, and Recon v2.1 estimates of unobserved clonotypes. Drawn from immuneACCESS, this table holds only the in-frame rearrangements with V and J called that TCRdb kept. Clones are partly lost; checked studies trace under half to an unresolved V gene and leave the rest unexplained. V, J and clone size reflect that table, while D and trimming were determined from the DNA. Counted in this sample were fewer than 650,000 clones; around 81% of them appeared once. About 11% of the sample is held by the ten biggest clonotypes.

There are 16 amino acids in the CDR3, from cysteine to phenylalanine inclusive. Only the CDR3 DNA stays, 48 bases, in frame from base 1. Trimming costs V 2 bases and J 4 bases, and their ends lie 15 bases apart. The germline V gene supplies CDR1 MGHDK and CDR2 SYGVNS. The research as a whole found: The genetic and exposure-history diversity represented was limited by the small number of donors. Pairwise subsampling led to the expectation that sequencing depth would affect the degree of clonotype sharing among donors. Sampling was restricted to blood, and TCR repertoires in tissues likely differ from the TCR repertoires found in blood.

Healthy HIV-negative adults with no recently reported acute infections or vaccinations were included as donors. All donors were Caucasian adults living in Nashville, Tennessee, USA. For unsorted samples, tens of millions of PBMCs were counted, and genomic DNA was extracted using the QIAamp DNA Blood Mini kit. Blood was obtained by leukapheresis, after which PBMCs were separated by Ficoll-Histopaque density gradient centrifugation and cryopreserved in liquid nitrogen vapor phase. The sequence was collected from a woman in her 40s in good health. Some clones in this sample may be carry-over from other donors' samples. This sequence uses TRBV25-1 and TRBJ2-1, and TRBD2 may be the D gene, going by 6 matching bases. Sequencing was carried out using PBMCs. The CDR3 in this case is CASSEGGSGSYNEQFF. In nucleotides, the sequence is TGTGCCAGCAGTGAAGGCGGTAGCGGTTCTTACAATGAGCAGTTCTTC.